A selection of T cell receptor beta chains follows, all from one sample in a study of monozygotic twins with inflammatory bowel disease. TCRdb re-called the 5' RACE reads and shows each CDR3 protein once, DNA omitted. The repertoire table contains 150,000 or so distinct CDR3 sequences. Specimen: blood. These receptors all stem from a human donor with ulcerative colitis or Crohn's disease, or a healthy co-twin of an affected twin (not recorded which). CDR3s include the opening cysteine and the closing phenylalanine or tryptophan.

j_call: TRBJ2-7; v_call: TRBV19; cdr3_aa: CASSRGYEQYF
j_call: TRBJ2-4; v_call: TRBV5-6; cdr3_aa: CASSLEGLAGNIQYF
j_call: TRBJ1-5; v_call: TRBV12-3/TRBV12-4; cdr3_aa: CASSLGGAFNQPQHF
j_call: TRBJ1-2; v_call: TRBV10-3; cdr3_aa: CAISEWGVGFQRAHGYTF
j_call: TRBJ1-5; v_call: TRBV20-1; cdr3_aa: CSGIGRNNQPQHF
j_call: TRBJ2-7; v_call: TRBV5-6; cdr3_aa: CASSSTGLEQYF
j_call: TRBJ1-1; v_call: TRBV20-1; cdr3_aa: CSARVNRGTEAFF
j_call: TRBJ1-1; v_call: TRBV10-3; cdr3_aa: CAITRPGETEAFF
j_call: TRBJ2-6; v_call: TRBV4-2; cdr3_aa: CASSQASSGANVLTF
j_call: TRBJ1-6; v_call: TRBV4-2; cdr3_aa: CASNPREGYNSPLHF
j_call: TRBJ2-1; v_call: TRBV28; cdr3_aa: CASSLNRGMSFF
j_call: TRBJ1-5; v_call: TRBV27; cdr3_aa: CASSPGRKDNQPQHF
j_call: TRBJ1-1; v_call: TRBV28; cdr3_aa: CASNLQSGRAKF
j_call: TRBJ1-2; v_call: TRBV5-4; cdr3_aa: CASSLAGPGGYTF
j_call: TRBJ1-2; v_call: TRBV2; cdr3_aa: CASRAGSGAYGYTF
j_call: TRBJ2-1; v_call: TRBV29-1; cdr3_aa: CSVEGTSDNEQFF
j_call: TRBJ2-7; v_call: TRBV4-1; cdr3_aa: CASSHPQGAGGPYYEQYF
j_call: TRBJ2-5; v_call: TRBV5-1; cdr3_aa: CASSLGTGPETQYF
j_call: TRBJ1-3; v_call: TRBV5-1; cdr3_aa: CASSLAVGSGNTIYF
j_call: TRBJ2-7; v_call: TRBV5-4; cdr3_aa: CASSLDGGVTDEQYF
j_call: TRBJ1-1; v_call: TRBV5-1; cdr3_aa: CASSWDQGNTEAFF
j_call: TRBJ1-5; v_call: TRBV9; cdr3_aa: CASSVDPGTTVEPQHF
j_call: TRBJ2-4; v_call: TRBV10-3; cdr3_aa: CAISESGGAAKNIQYF
j_call: TRBJ1-4; v_call: TRBV28; cdr3_aa: CASSFGQAEKLFF
j_call: TRBJ2-3; v_call: TRBV20-1; cdr3_aa: CSAPGTTTDTQYF
j_call: TRBJ2-1; v_call: TRBV20-1; cdr3_aa: CSARVELAGSLGNEQFF
j_call: TRBJ2-1; v_call: TRBV30; cdr3_aa: CAWSVLAGYNNEQFF
j_call: TRBJ2-1; v_call: TRBV10-2; cdr3_aa: CASPPILKATSSYNEQFF
j_call: TRBJ2-3; v_call: TRBV19; cdr3_aa: CASSMVGSTDTQYF
j_call: TRBJ2-1; v_call: TRBV5-4; cdr3_aa: CASSLDGQGSYNEQFF
j_call: TRBJ2-3; v_call: TRBV7-6; cdr3_aa: CASSLAGTGASTDTQYF